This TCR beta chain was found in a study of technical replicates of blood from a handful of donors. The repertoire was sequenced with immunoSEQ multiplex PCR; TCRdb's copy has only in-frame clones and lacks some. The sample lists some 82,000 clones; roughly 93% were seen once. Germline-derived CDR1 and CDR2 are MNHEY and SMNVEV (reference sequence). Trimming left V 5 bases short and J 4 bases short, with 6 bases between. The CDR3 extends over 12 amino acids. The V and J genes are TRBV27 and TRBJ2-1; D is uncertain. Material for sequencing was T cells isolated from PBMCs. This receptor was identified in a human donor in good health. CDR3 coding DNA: TGTGCCAGCAGTCCTCGTTACAATGAGCAGTTCTTC. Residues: CASSPRYNEQFF.